One and the same sample provided the 15 T cell receptor beta chains below, sequenced in a study of CD8+CD57+ T cells in acquired aplastic anemia. Genomic DNA, serving as template, underwent TCR beta VDJ and CDR3 profiling. TCRdb called the reads again in MiXCR, with one record for every CDR3 protein. The repertoire holds around 140,000 distinct CDR3 sequences, with 41% as singletons. Sequenced sample: sorted CD4+, CD8+, or CD8+CD57+ T cells (not recorded which) from PBMCs. These receptors originate from a human donor in good health, serving as a control.

This clonotype was seen repeatedly, ten times or more. The chain links TRBV20-1 to TRBJ2-7; D tentatively fits TRBD1 or TRBD2 (6 bases each). The germline gives CDR1 DFQATT, CDR2 SNEGSKA (reference sequence). This CDR3 is built from 14 residues. The V and J ends lost 0 bases and 1 base respectively, with 10 bases between them. The CDR3 bases are TGCAGTGCTAGAGAGGGGGGCCTGTCCTACGAGCAGTACTTC. Amino acid sequence: CSAREGGLSYEQYF.

This clonotype was observed a few times. The V call is TRBV3-1, the J call TRBJ1-2; 7 bases line up with TRBD1. Germline assignment: CDR1 LGHDT and CDR2 YNNKEL (reference sequence). CDR3 length equals 14 residues. Trimming took 0 bases from V and 5 from J; bases not matched to a gene: 3. CDR3 sequence (DNA): TGTGCCAGCAGCCAAGAGACAGGGAGTTATGGCTACACCTTC. This encodes CASSQETGSYGYTF.

Remarks on this clonotype: At one end the junction does not follow the germline gene, possibly because of a read error. V and J are TRBV27 and TRBJ2-4; tentatively, D is TRBD1 or TRBD2 (6 bases each). The germline CDR1 and CDR2 sequences are MNHEY and SMNVEV (reference sequence). CDR3 length: 20 amino acids. Here the CDR3 reads CASRRLVPQGEELAKNILYF. In DNA, the CDR3 is TGTGCCAGCAGGCGACTCGTCCCACAGGGCGAAGAACTAGCCAAAAACATTCTGTACTTC.

This clonotype was counted ten times or more. The chain is built from TRBV7-2 and TRBJ2-1; TRBD2 aligns across 9 bases. This CDR3 spans 13 amino acids. After removal of 5 bases from V and 12 bases from J, the junction contained 8 bases not matched to a gene. Germline assignment: CDR1 SGHTA and CDR2 FQGNSA. CDR3 in DNA: TGTGCCAGCAGCCGAACGGAGACTAGCGGGCAGTTCTTC. Its protein is CASSRTETSGQFF.

This chain links TRBV7-2 with TRBJ1-2; D is unclear. Germline CDR1 is SGHTA and CDR2 is FQGNSA. Trimming shortened V by 1 base and J by 4 bases, and 10 bases separated the two germline ends. CDR3 length equals 14 residues. The chain's CDR3 is CASSLETETYGYTF. The CDR3 DNA reads TGTGCCAGCAGCTTAGAGACGGAAACCTATGGCTACACCTTC.

Points on this clonotype: Mismatch with germline at one junction end may stem from a read error. This chain joins TRBV11-1 and TRBJ1-4; TRBD1 agrees at 7 bases. This CDR3 spans 16 amino acids. The V gene's germline CDR1 is SGHAT and CDR2 FQDESV (reference sequence). In DNA, the CDR3 is TGTGCCAGCCGCTTGAACCTGGGACAGCCTAATGAAAAACTGTTTTTT. Residues: CASRLNLGQPNEKLFF.

This clonotype came up many times. The chain employs TRBV4-1 and TRBJ2-7; D perhaps matches TRBD2 (5 bases). The CDR3 totals 16 residues. Germline V gives CDR1 MGHRA, CDR2 YSYEKL. The V and J ends lost 3 bases and 2 bases respectively, with 17 bases between them. CDR3 loop: CASSHFKTSAPYEQYF. The CDR3 region has the DNA TGCGCCAGCAGCCACTTTAAAACTAGTGCCCCCTACGAGCAGTACTTC.

The rearrangement uses TRBV30 and TRBJ2-3; either TRBD1 or TRBD2 may supply D (5 bases each). This CDR3 is 14 amino acids long. CDR1 is GTSNPN and CDR2 is SVGIG in the germline V gene (reference sequence). Trimming stripped 2 bases from V and 0 bases from J, with 9 bases between. CDR3 in amino acids: CAWSPGLSTDTQYF. Here the CDR3 DNA reads TGTGCCTGGAGTCCGGGGCTTAGCACAGATACGCAGTATTTT.

The chain carries TRBV4-2 and TRBJ1-6; 9 positions agree with TRBD1. Losses at the gene ends were 0 bases for V and 7 bases for J; bases not matched to a gene: 4. The CDR3 consists of 16 residues. Germline V gene data show CDR1 as LGHNA and CDR2 as YNFKEQ. The CDR3 DNA sequence: TGTGCCAGCAGCCAAGATGGGACAGGGTGGAATTCACCCCTCCACTTT. Its protein is CASSQDGTGWNSPLHF.

This clonotype has only a few counts. V and J are TRBV24-1 and TRBJ2-2, with 8 positions matching TRBD1. V gave up 2 bases and J gave up 3 bases; unmatched junction bases: 1. The CDR3 has 15 amino acids. Germline V gives CDR1 KGHDR, CDR2 SFDVKD. CDR3 coding DNA: TGTGCCACCAGTGATTCGGGACAGGACACCGGGGAGCTGTTTTTT. This translates into CATSDSGQDTGELFF.

For this clonotype: Being one base from a much bigger clone, this may be a read error. This chain joins TRBV10-3 and TRBJ2-1, with 9 bases that match TRBD2. This CDR3 is built from 16 residues. Unmatched junction bases numbered 19, after V lost 10 bases and J lost 9 bases. CDR1 ENHRY and CDR2 SYGVKD come from the germline V gene. CDR3: CASGYSGLAAGSEQFF. The DNA for the CDR3 is TGTGCCAGCGGTTACTCGGGACTAGCCGCAGGTAGTGAGCAGTTCTTC.

The chain combines TRBV10-3 with TRBJ1-2; tentatively, D is TRBD1 (5 bases). The CDR3 is made up of 16 amino acids. Trimming left V 7 bases short and J 5 bases short, with 23 bases between. CDR1 and CDR2 (germline): ENHRY, SYGVKD. The CDR3 sequence is CAITNQGGQVTYGYTF. The CDR3 DNA follows: TGTGCCATCACTAACCAGGGCGGGCAGGTGACTTATGGCTACACCTTC.

This clonotype came up many times. This chain links TRBV5-1 with TRBJ2-2, with a weak D call TRBD2 (5 bases). The V end lost 0 bases, the J end lost 4 bases, and 7 bases lay between the germline ends. Germline CDR1 reads SGHRS; CDR2 reads YFSETQ. The CDR3 contains 14 residues. The CDR3 DNA is TGCGCCAGCAGCTTGGGAGGGTCCACCGGGGAGCTGTTTTTT. Translating it yields CASSLGGSTGELFF.

This clonotype was counted at least ten times. The V call is TRBV24-1, the J call TRBJ1-2; 7 nucleotides line up with TRBD1. Trimming cost V 1 base and J 5 bases; bases outside gene matches: 3. Germline values: CDR1 KGHDR, CDR2 SFDVKD. The CDR3 is 14 amino acids. CDR3 sequence: CATSDFSQGYGYTF. The CDR3, as DNA: TGTGCCACCAGTGATTTTTCACAGGGGTATGGCTACACCTTC.

This chain links TRBV2 with TRBJ1-1, with D possibly TRBD1 on 5 matching bases. The germline CDR1 and CDR2 sequences are SNHLY and FYNNEI. V lost 4 bases to trimming and J lost 3 bases, with 6 bases between them. This CDR3 spans 12 amino acids. This CDR3 reads CASSAGYTEAFF. The CDR3 DNA sequence: TGTGCCAGCAGTGCAGGGTACACTGAAGCTTTCTTT.